A selection of T cell receptor beta chains follows, all from one sample in a study of T-cell reconstitution after alpha-beta-depleted transplantation in children. TCRdb recomputed calls from the PCR reads with MiXCR, one row per CDR3 protein. The sample lists around 8,600 distinct CDR3 sequences; 15% to 20% were seen once. The sequences come from PBMCs, mostly from graft donor cells, collected 60 days after TCRalphabeta/CD19-depleted stem cell transplant. The receptors stem from a girl in the first two years of life who had a stem cell transplant for combined immunodeficiency, so the T cells may come from the graft donor. The CDR3 runs from the conserved cysteine through the conserved F or W. Each record gives: J gene, V gene, clone size, D gene, CDR3 DNA, CDR3 protein. The D gene is left open where the match is weak. A clone size is listed for some rows: how often the clone was seen (once, few, many), or a class if it is expanded.

TRBJ2-1,TRBV4-2,few,TRBD1,TGTGCCAGCAGCCAAGATTGGAGACAGGGGTTCTTCATGGAAAACTCCTACAATGAGCAGTTCTTC,CASSQDWRQGFFMENSYNEQFF
TRBJ2-7,TRBV7-9,many,TRBD2,TGTGCCAGCACTTCGGGGGGGCGCGACGAGCAGTACTTC,CASTSGGRDEQYF
TRBJ2-5,TRBV7-2,few,TRBD2,TGTGCCAGCAACCAGAGACTAGCCCAAGAGACCCAGTACTTC,CASNQRLAQETQYF
TRBJ2-1,TRBV10-3,NA,NA,TGTGCCACCAGCTCAGGCCCTCTCACAAGGAATGAGCAGTTCTTC,CATSSGPLTRNEQFF
TRBJ2-1,TRBV7-9,NA,NA,TGTGCCAGCAGCTCCCAGGTCCACAATGAGCAGTTCTTC,CASSSQVHNEQFF
TRBJ1-2,TRBV6-5,many,NA,TGTGCCAGCAGTTACGCAGGGAACTATGGCTACACCTTC,CASSYAGNYGYTF
TRBJ1-2,TRBV6-2/TRBV6-3,NA,NA,TGTGCCAGCAGTTTCCGAAAGATGACAGGTTCCTATGGCTACACCTTC,CASSFRKMTGSYGYTF
TRBJ2-1,TRBV20-1,many,TRBD2,TGCAGTGCTAGTGTGGGACTAGCGGGCCACAATGAGCAGTTCTTC,CSASVGLAGHNEQFF
TRBJ1-4,TRBV6-6,NA,NA,TGTGCCAGCAGTTACTCGTGGAGGGTCGTCGCTGAAAAACTGTTTTTT,CASSYSWRVVAEKLFF
TRBJ2-3,TRBV10-3,many,TRBD2,TGTGCCACCTCGGCGGCGGGGGGGGATGACACAGATACGCAGTATTTT,CATSAAGGDDTDTQYF
TRBJ2-2,TRBV5-1,NA,NA,TGCGCCAGCACCGGAAGCGCGAACACCGGGGAGCTGTTTTTT,CASTGSANTGELFF
TRBJ1-1,TRBV6-5,many,NA,TGTGCCAGCAGTTACAGACGGTCCATGAGAGCTTTCTTT,CASSYRRSMRAFF
TRBJ2-7,TRBV29-1,many,NA,TGCAGCGTAAGTCGGGACATTTTATACGAGCAGTACTTC,CSVSRDILYEQYF
TRBJ2-7,TRBV4-3,many,NA,TGCGCCAGCAGCCAAGACCGATTCGTATACGAGCAGTACTTC,CASSQDRFVYEQYF
TRBJ2-7,TRBV7-9,few,TRBD2,TGTGCCAGCAGCCGGGGACTAGGGTCCTACTACGAGCAGTACTTC,CASSRGLGSYYEQYF
TRBJ2-7,TRBV5-1,NA,TRBD1,TGCGCCAGCAGCTTGGTGATCCGGGACAGGGGAGAGTACGAGCAGTACTTC,CASSLVIRDRGEYEQYF
TRBJ2-7,TRBV5-5,many,TRBD2,TGTGCCAGCAGCTTGACCGGGACTAGCTCACAGTACGAGCAGTACTTC,CASSLTGTSSQYEQYF
TRBJ2-5,TRBV20-1,many,NA,TGCAGTGCTTCCAGCCGGGAGACCCAGTACTTC,CSASSRETQYF
TRBJ1-2,TRBV6-2/TRBV6-3,NA,NA,TGTGCCAGCAGTTCGCAGGTGACCTATGGCTACACCTTC,CASSSQVTYGYTF
TRBJ2-7,TRBV4-2,many,NA,TGTGCCAGCAGCCAACCGGGGGATCCCTCCTACGAGCAGTACTTC,CASSQPGDPSYEQYF
TRBJ1-4,TRBV20-1,many,TRBD1,TGCAGTGCTCCCATCCAGGGGGCCAATGAAAAACTGTTTTTT,CSAPIQGANEKLFF
TRBJ2-7,TRBV7-2,few,TRBD2,TGTGCCAGCAGCTCGATAGCGGGGACCTACGAGCAGTACTTC,CASSSIAGTYEQYF
TRBJ2-5,TRBV27,NA,NA,TGTGCCAGCAGTTGGGGATACCAAGAGACCCAGTACTTC,CASSWGYQETQYF
TRBJ2-2,TRBV7-2,many,NA,TGTGCCAGCAGCTTAGGGGTGGCGGTCGGGGAGCTGTTTTTT,CASSLGVAVGELFF
TRBJ1-5,TRBV24-1,many,NA,TGTGCCACCAGTGTTACAGCTAATCAGCCCCAGCATTTT,CATSVTANQPQHF
TRBJ2-7,TRBV2,NA,NA,TGTGCCAGCAGAGAGGGGTTGGGACTTCTCCCTTACGAGCAGTACTTC,CASREGLGLLPYEQYF
TRBJ2-2,TRBV20-1,few,NA,TGCAGTGCTAGGGGAGGCGCCGGGGAGCTGTTTTTT,CSARGGAGELFF